A single sample is the source of the 30 T cell receptor beta chains below, sequenced in a study of blood T cells in healthy people across ages. Through a sample-barcoded 5' primer and a J-beta primer mix, a second PCR was run for roughly 6 to 11 cycles. Each CDR3 protein gets one entry after TCRdb re-called the 5' RACE reads with MiXCR. The sample has 1.5 million to 2 million distinct CDR3 sequences; about 49% are singletons. The sample was blood. The receptors come from a woman aged 40-49 years in good health.

The genes are TRBV5-8 and TRBJ2-4; 9 nucleotides align to TRBD1. From germline, CDR1 is SGHTS and CDR2 YDEGEE. Trimming took 3 bases from V and 0 from J; bases not matched to a gene: 7. The CDR3 contains 17 residues. The CDR3: CASSSGQGLRAKNIQYF. CDR3 DNA sequence: TGTGCCAGCAGCTCGGGACAGGGTCTAAGAGCCAAAAACATTCAGTACTTC.

This sequence joins TRBV10-3 and TRBJ2-1; TRBD2 matches at 8 bases. The CDR3 contains 14 residues. After removal of 6 bases from V and 8 bases from J, the junction contained 9 bases not matched to a gene. The germline V gene encodes CDR1 ENHRY and CDR2 SYGVKD. The CDR3 bases are TGTGCCATCAGGACGGGGGGGCATATCCATGAGCAGTTCTTC. Protein product: CAIRTGGHIHEQFF.

This clonotype was observed a few times. The V call is TRBV9, the J call TRBJ2-1; D not resolved. Germline V lookup: CDR1 SGDLS, CDR2 YYNGEE. This CDR3 is 15 amino acids long. The V and J ends lost 3 bases and 9 bases respectively, with 19 bases between them. The CDR3, as DNA: TGTGCCAGCAGCGGCCAATCGAGAGGTAGTGGTGAGCAGTTCTTC. Translated: CASSGQSRGSGEQFF.

The chain combines TRBV29-1 with TRBJ2-5; D possibly uses TRBD1 or TRBD2 (6 bases each). The J call is uncertain, as TRBJ2-7 better fits the DNA end. This CDR3 comprises 12 residues. Germline lookup yields CDR1 SQVTM and CDR2 ANQGSEA. As DNA, the CDR3 is TGCAGCGTTGACCTAGGGGGGAACGAGCAGTACTTC. Its protein is CSVDLGGNEQYF.

This clonotype has a count of ten or more. A much larger clone lies one base from this, so it may be a read error. V is TRBV10-3 and J is TRBJ2-5; D is possibly TRBD2 (5 bases). The germline CDR1 and CDR2 sequences are ENHRY and SYGVKD. The V end lost 3 bases, the J end lost 11 bases, and 16 bases lay between the germline ends. The CDR3 length is 13 residues. The CDR3 nucleotides read TGTGCCATCAGTGATTCCCCCCGGGGTGAGCAGTACTTC. The encoded protein is CAISDSPRGEQYF.

The chain joins TRBV10-2 to TRBJ1-2; D remains unclear. CDR1 and CDR2 (germline): WSHSY, SAAADI. The CDR3 spans 16 residues. Trimming pared 3 bases from V and 4 bases from J, leaving 18 bases between. CDR3 residues: CASSDREKQSRYGYTF. In nucleotides, the CDR3 is TGCGCCAGCAGTGATCGGGAGAAGCAAAGCCGCTATGGCTACACCTTC.

The sample holds a few counts of this clonotype. V is TRBV7-3 and J is TRBJ2-3; D may correspond to TRBD1 or TRBD2 (5 bases each). Trimming shortened V by 2 bases and J by 0 bases, and 12 bases separated the two germline ends. CDR3 size: 16 residues. Germline V gene lookup returns CDR1 SGHTA and CDR2 FQGTGA. The CDR3 reads CASSLWGGPSTDTQYF. CDR3 nucleotide sequence: TGTGCCAGCAGCTTATGGGGCGGGCCTAGCACAGATACGCAGTATTTT.

This chain joins TRBV28 and TRBJ1-2; D is perhaps TRBD1 (5 bases). V was clipped by 3 bases and J by 3 bases, with 14 bases between them. This CDR3 comprises 15 residues. Germline V lookup: CDR1 MDHEN, CDR2 SYDVKM. The CDR3, as DNA: TGTGCCAGCAGTTTCCCGCAGGGAGTTTACTATGGCTACACCTTC. It translates to CASSFPQGVYYGYTF.

The rearrangement links TRBV20-1 to TRBJ2-3, with D uncertain. CDR3 length equals 15 residues. V was cut by 0 bases and J by 4 bases, with 14 bases left in between. The germline V gene has CDR1 DFQATT and CDR2 SNEGSKA (reference sequence). In DNA form, the CDR3 reads TGCAGTGCTAGAGAGGCCCCTACAGCCGCAGATACGCAGTATTTT. It yields the protein CSAREAPTAADTQYF.

This clonotype was recorded a few times. V is TRBV29-1 and J is TRBJ1-1; D possibly corresponds to TRBD1 (6 bases). CDR3 size: 14 residues. Trimming left V 5 bases short and J 5 bases short, with 18 bases between. The germline CDR1 and CDR2 sequences are SQVTM and ANQGSEA. The CDR3 DNA sequence: TGCAGCGTTCCGGGACAACAGTGGCCGACTGAAGCTTTCTTT. Its translation is CSVPGQQWPTEAFF.

V usage is TRBV2 and J usage is TRBJ2-1; 10 bases line up with TRBD1. Germline V gene sequence: CDR1 SNHLY, CDR2 FYNNEI. With 10 bases clipped from V and 12 bases from J, the junction kept 18 bases outside the gene matches. This CDR3 is 15 amino acids long. The CDR3 sequence: CAILEGTGEDDVQFF. The CDR3 coding sequence is TGTGCCATCTTAGAAGGGACAGGGGAGGACGATGTGCAGTTCTTC.

This clonotype was observed a few times. V and J are TRBV24-1 and TRBJ1-1, with TRBD1 as a possible D gene (6 bases). Trimming removed 7 bases from V and 8 bases from J, with 13 bases in between. Germline loops: CDR1 KGHDR, CDR2 SFDVKD. The CDR3 totals 12 residues. The CDR3 spells CATRNGQREAFF. The DNA of the CDR3 is TGTGCCACCAGGAACGGACAGAGAGAAGCTTTCTTT.

V gene TRBV2 combines with J gene TRBJ2-1; D tentatively fits TRBD1 or TRBD2 (6 bases each). The germline V gene has CDR1 SNHLY and CDR2 FYNNEI. Trimming removed 6 bases from V and 6 bases from J, with 18 bases in between. CDR3 length: 15 residues. CDR3 sequence: CASSSGPWGANEQFF. The CDR3 region has the DNA TGTGCCAGCAGCTCAGGGCCATGGGGGGCCAATGAGCAGTTCTTC.

This chain links TRBV6-1 with TRBJ2-6, with D possibly TRBD2 on 6 matching bases. This CDR3 has 17 amino acids. V dropped 6 bases and J dropped 0 bases, with 15 bases sitting between them. Germline V gene lookup returns CDR1 MNHNS and CDR2 SASEGT. This CDR3 reads CASSRIRGSSGANVLTF. For the CDR3, the DNA is TGTGCCAGCAGCCGGATCCGGGGGAGCTCTGGGGCCAACGTCCTGACTTTC.

The table lists this clonotype with a few counts. J is TRBJ2-1 and V is TRBV10-3; 12 bases are shared with TRBD2. The trim removed 7 bases at V and 1 base at J, leaving 5 bases unmatched. The CDR3 is made up of 16 amino acids. Germline CDR1 and CDR2: ENHRY and SYGVKD. Here the CDR3 DNA reads TGTGCCATCACCGGGACTAGCGGGCCTTCCTACAATGAGCAGTTCTTC. It yields the protein CAITGTSGPSYNEQFF.

This clonotype was counted many times. At one boundary the junction diverges from the germline segment, which might be a read error. This rearrangement joins TRBV4-2 to TRBJ2-3; D uncertain. This CDR3 is 11 amino acids long. CDR1 LGHNA and CDR2 YNFKEQ come from the germline V gene. As DNA, the CDR3 is TGCGCCAGCAGCCAAGGCACGACGCAGTATTTT. This codes for CASSQGTTQYF.

J is TRBJ2-7 and V is TRBV29-1; 9 bases line up with TRBD1. V shed 7 bases, J shed 4 bases, and the junction held 8 bases outside the gene matches. CDR1 SQVTM and CDR2 ANQGSEA come from the germline V gene. CDR3 length: 13 residues. For the CDR3, the DNA is TGCAGCGCTGCACAGGGGGCAGTTTACGAGCAGTACTTC. It encodes CSAAQGAVYEQYF.

V and J are TRBV15 and TRBJ2-1; no definite D call. CDR3 size: 13 residues. The V gene's germline CDR1 is LNHNV and CDR2 YYDKDF (reference sequence). V shed 0 bases and J shed 12 bases, with 12 bases lying between them. The CDR3 loop is CATSRDLVRVQFF. CDR3 sequence (DNA): TGTGCCACCAGCAGAGATCTAGTCCGGGTGCAGTTCTTC.

This rearrangement joins TRBV9 to TRBJ2-3, with 13 bases aligning to TRBD2. This CDR3 spans 18 amino acids. Germline CDR1 is SGDLS and CDR2 is YYNGEE. V lost 0 bases, J lost 6 bases, and 10 bases stayed unmatched. CDR3 loop: CASSVEGTSGTLGDTQYF. DNA of the CDR3: TGTGCCAGCAGCGTAGAGGGGACTAGCGGGACCTTGGGGGATACGCAGTATTTT.

The gene calls are TRBV9 and TRBJ2-3, with 8 bases identical to TRBD2. The CDR3 has 17 residues. The trim removed 1 base at V and 1 base at J, leaving 8 bases unmatched. Germline assignment: CDR1 SGDLS and CDR2 YYNGEE. CDR3 coding DNA: TGTGCCAGCAGCGTATACTCAGGTAGCGGGGGCACAGATACGCAGTATTTT. Amino acid sequence: CASSVYSGSGGTDTQYF. Supplemented by reference TRBV9 and TRBJ2-3, the full variable domain reads DSGVTQTPKHLITATGQRVTLRCSPRSGDLSVYWYQQSLDQGLQFLIQYYNGEERAKGNILERFSAQQFPDLHSELNLSSLELGDSALYFCASSVYSGSGGTDTQYFGPGTRLTVL.

V usage is TRBV6-1 and J usage is TRBJ2-1; D gene unclear. CDR3 length equals 16 residues. V lost 3 bases and J lost 0, with 12 bases in between. The germline CDR1 and CDR2 sequences are MNHNS and SASEGT. The CDR3: CASSDYADLSYNEQFF. In DNA form, the CDR3 reads TGTGCCAGCAGTGACTACGCGGACCTCTCCTACAATGAGCAGTTCTTC.

The chain joins TRBV15 to TRBJ1-2; no reliable D call. Germline V CDR1 and CDR2: LNHNV, YYDKDF (reference sequence). Deletions cut 4 bases from V and 4 bases from J, with 13 bases between. The CDR3 is made up of 14 amino acids. CDR3 residues: CATSKPETPYGYTF. The CDR3 DNA sequence: TGTGCCACCAGCAAACCTGAGACTCCCTATGGCTACACCTTC. Using reference TRBV15 and TRBJ1-2 for the parts outside the CDR3, the full variable domain is DAMVIQNPRYQVTQFGKPVTLSCSQTLNHNVMYWYQQKSSQAPKLLFHYYDKDFNNEADTPDNFQSRRPNTSFCFLDIRSPGLGDTAMYLCATSKPETPYGYTFGSGTRLTVV.

This clonotype was seen more than once but under ten times. CDR3 region: CASSLIRDSRADTQYF. In DNA, the CDR3 is TGCGCCAGCAGCTTGATCCGGGACAGTAGGGCAGATACGCAGTATTTT. The rearrangement uses TRBV5-1 and TRBJ2-3; 7 positions match TRBD1. The CDR3 is 16 residues long. Trimming at V came to 1 base and at J to 4 bases, leaving 9 bases not matched to a gene. Germline lookup yields CDR1 SGHRS and CDR2 YFSETQ.

This clonotype was seen more than once but under ten times. The V and J genes are TRBV9 and TRBJ2-1, with TRBD1 identical over 7 bases. Germline lookup yields CDR1 SGDLS and CDR2 YYNGEE. With 2 bases clipped from V and 12 bases from J, the junction kept 2 bases outside the gene matches. The CDR3 runs to 11 residues. CDR3 sequence reads: CASSVGQMQFF. In DNA form, the CDR3 reads TGTGCCAGCAGCGTGGGACAGATGCAGTTCTTC.

This clonotype was picked up a small number of times. V gene TRBV12-3 or TRBV12-4 combines with J gene TRBJ2-3, with D possibly matching TRBD2 (6 bases). V lost 6 bases and J 8 bases, leaving 15 bases between the germline ends. The CDR3 has 13 amino acids. Here the CDR3 reads CASSITSTLTQYF. In DNA form, the CDR3 reads TGTGCCAGCAGCATAACTAGCACGCTTACGCAGTATTTT.

This clonotype was detected only a few times. This chain links TRBV5-1 with TRBJ1-2; 11 bases match TRBD1. The CDR3 consists of 15 residues. J gave up 3 bases and V 0 bases, and 1 base lay outside the gene matches. Germline V CDR1 and CDR2: SGHRS, YFSETQ. The CDR3 nucleotides read TGCGCCAGCAGCTTGGAGGGACAGGGGGACTATGGCTACACCTTC. It specifies CASSLEGQGDYGYTF.

This sequence joins TRBV20-1 and TRBJ2-7; D is undetermined. Trimming took off 1 base at V and 2 bases at J, with 12 bases between the two ends. Per the germline V gene, CDR1 is DFQATT and CDR2 is SNEGSKA (reference sequence). The CDR3 consists of 14 residues. The CDR3 DNA sequence: TGCAGTGCTAGAGCCGGTAACCGACCCTACGAGCAGTACTTC. Its translation: CSARAGNRPYEQYF.

Points on this clonotype: A much larger clone differs from this one at a single base, so this may be a read error. The chain joins TRBV6-6 to TRBJ1-2; D is perhaps TRBD1 (5 bases). Germline values: CDR1 MNHNY, CDR2 SVGAGI (reference sequence). The CDR3 loop spans 14 amino acids. The CDR3 DNA follows: TGTACCAGCAGTTTTGAGGCGATTGGGGGTGGCTACACCTTC. It specifies CTSSFEAIGGGYTF.

The J gene is TRBJ2-1, the V gene TRBV5-1; 10 positions match TRBD1. Germline CDR1 reads SGHRS; CDR2 reads YFSETQ. CDR3 length: 17 residues. V shed 3 bases, J shed 9 bases, and the junction held 15 bases outside the gene matches. CDR3 region: CASSSRTGGSLNSEQFF. CDR3 bases: TGCGCCAGCAGCTCAAGGACAGGGGGAAGTTTAAATAGTGAGCAGTTCTTC. Supplemented by reference TRBV5-1 and TRBJ2-1, the full variable domain reads KAGVTQTPRYLIKTRGQQVTLSCSPISGHRSVSWYQQTPGQGLQFLFEYFSETQRNKGNFPGRFSGRQFSNSRSEMNVSTLELGDSALYLCASSSRTGGSLNSEQFFGPGTRLTVL.

This clonotype was seen only a few times. The V and J genes are TRBV29-1 and TRBJ2-1, with D tentatively TRBD1 or TRBD2 (5 bases each). CDR1 is SQVTM and CDR2 is ANQGSEA in the germline V gene. Trimming shortened V by 7 bases and J by 0 bases, and 16 bases separated the two germline ends. The CDR3 has 15 residues. The CDR3 DNA reads as TGCAGCGCTCAGAGGGGATCGAGCTCCTACAATGAGCAGTTCTTC. Translated: CSAQRGSSSYNEQFF.